One sample yielded the 6 T cell receptor beta chains listed below, sequenced in a study of blood T cell repertoires in COVID-19. Data came from immunoSEQ multiplex PCR; TCRdb stores just in-frame clones and leaves some out. The table records approximately 150,000 clones, about nine tenths of them present only once. Sequencing was done on a sample of peripheral blood. Receptors originate from a man aged 55 to 70 with active or convalescent COVID-19.

The rearrangement joins TRBV9 to TRBJ2-3, with D perhaps matching TRBD2 (6 bases). The CDR3 has 12 residues. Germline CDR1 reads SGDLS; CDR2 reads YYNGEE. Trimming shortened V by 0 bases and J by 11 bases, and 10 bases separated the two germline ends. This chain's CDR3 is CASSVGRGKQYF. CDR3 nucleotides: TGTGCCAGCAGCGTAGGGCGGGGAAAGCAGTATTTT.

In its sample, this clone was seen once. The genes are TRBV2 and TRBJ2-7; TRBD1 matches 8 bases. V lost 7 bases and J lost 2; bases outside the gene matches: 7. The CDR3 length is 14 residues. CDR1 and CDR2 (germline): SNHLY, FYNNEI. The CDR3 spells CASIRDRRAYEQYF. CDR3 DNA: TGTGCCAGCATTCGGGACAGGAGAGCCTACGAGCAGTACTTC.

The genes are TRBV2 and TRBJ1-2, with 8 bases matching TRBD1. V lost 2 bases and J lost 7; bases outside the gene matches: 6. CDR1 is SNHLY, CDR2 FYNNEI, per germline. The length of the CDR3 is 14 residues. Written as DNA, the CDR3 is TGTGCCAGCAGTGAAAGACAGGGGTCAGGTGGCTACACCTTC. The encoded protein is CASSERQGSGGYTF.

The V call is TRBV9, the J call TRBJ1-5, with D possibly TRBD1 on 5 matching bases. The CDR3 contains 12 residues. Trimming cost V 5 bases and J 6 bases, with 9 bases left between them. Germline lookup yields CDR1 SGDLS and CDR2 YYNGEE. The CDR3 is CASSQGGQPQHF. The CDR3 DNA is TGTGCCAGCAGTCAGGGTGGTCAGCCCCAGCATTTT.

The chain links TRBV5-1 to TRBJ1-6; D not certain. The V end was cut by 0 bases, the J end by 0 bases, with 7 bases between. Germline CDR1 reads SGHRS; CDR2 reads YFSETQ. The CDR3 totals 16 residues. The CDR3 here is CASSLVVSSYNSPLHF. CDR3 DNA sequence: TGCGCCAGCAGCTTGGTAGTGAGCTCCTATAATTCACCCCTCCACTTT.

This sequence joins TRBV7-7 and TRBJ2-1; TRBD2 matches 11 bases. Germline loops: CDR1 SSHAT, CDR2 FNYEAQ (reference sequence). The CDR3 is 15 residues long. The trim removed 5 bases at V and 4 bases at J, leaving 4 bases unmatched. CDR3 nucleotide sequence: TGTGCCAGCAGCATCGGGACTAGCGGTTACAATGAGCAGTTCTTC. Translating gives CASSIGTSGYNEQFF. Combining the CDR3 with reference TRBV7-7 and TRBJ2-1 gives the whole variable domain GAGVSQSPRYKVTKRGQDVTLRCDPISSHATLYWYQQALGQGPEFLTYFNYEAQPDKSGLPSDRFSAERPEGSISTLTIQRTEQRDSAMYRCASSIGTSGYNEQFFGPGTRLTVL.